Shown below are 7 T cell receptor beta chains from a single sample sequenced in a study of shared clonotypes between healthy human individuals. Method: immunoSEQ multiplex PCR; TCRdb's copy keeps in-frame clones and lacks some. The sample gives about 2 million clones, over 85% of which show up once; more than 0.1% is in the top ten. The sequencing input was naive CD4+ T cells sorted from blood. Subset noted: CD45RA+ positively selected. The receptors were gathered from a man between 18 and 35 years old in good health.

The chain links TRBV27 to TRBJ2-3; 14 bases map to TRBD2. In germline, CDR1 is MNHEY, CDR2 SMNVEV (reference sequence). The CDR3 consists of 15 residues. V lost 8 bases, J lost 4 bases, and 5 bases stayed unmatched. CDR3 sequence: CASRLAGGQSDTQYF. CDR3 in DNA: TGTGCCAGCCGACTAGCGGGGGGGCAGTCAGATACGCAGTATTTT.

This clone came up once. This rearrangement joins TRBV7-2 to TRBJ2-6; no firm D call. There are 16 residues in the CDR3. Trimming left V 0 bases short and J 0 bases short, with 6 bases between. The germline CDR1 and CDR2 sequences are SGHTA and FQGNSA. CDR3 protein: CASSLAVNSGANVLTF. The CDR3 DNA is TGTGCCAGCAGCTTAGCGGTTAACTCTGGGGCCAACGTCCTGACTTTC. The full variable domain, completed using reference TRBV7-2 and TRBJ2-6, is GAGVSQSPSNKVTEKGKDVELRCDPISGHTALYWYRQSLGQGLEFLIYFQGNSAPDKSGLPSDRFSAERTGGSVSTLTIQRTQQEDSAVYLCASSLAVNSGANVLTFGAGSRLTVL.

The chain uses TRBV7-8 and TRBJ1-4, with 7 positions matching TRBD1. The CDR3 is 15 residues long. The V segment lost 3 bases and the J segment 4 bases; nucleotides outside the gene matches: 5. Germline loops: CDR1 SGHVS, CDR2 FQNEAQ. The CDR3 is CASSFLGQRNEKLFF. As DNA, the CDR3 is TGTGCCAGCAGCTTTTTGGGACAGCGTAATGAAAAACTGTTTTTT.

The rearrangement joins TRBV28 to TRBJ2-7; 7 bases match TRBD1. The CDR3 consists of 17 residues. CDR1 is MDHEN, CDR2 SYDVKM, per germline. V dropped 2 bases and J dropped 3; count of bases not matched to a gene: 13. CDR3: CASSLIRGQKWYYEQYF. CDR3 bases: TGTGCCAGCAGTTTAATACGGGGACAGAAGTGGTACTACGAGCAGTACTTC.

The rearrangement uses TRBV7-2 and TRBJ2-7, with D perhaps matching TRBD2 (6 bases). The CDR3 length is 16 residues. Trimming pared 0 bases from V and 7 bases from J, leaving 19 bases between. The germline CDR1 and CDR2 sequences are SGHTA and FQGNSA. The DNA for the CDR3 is TGTGCCAGCAGCTTAGCGCCGGGGGTGGGCTATGGGGAGCAGTACTTC. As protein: CASSLAPGVGYGEQYF.

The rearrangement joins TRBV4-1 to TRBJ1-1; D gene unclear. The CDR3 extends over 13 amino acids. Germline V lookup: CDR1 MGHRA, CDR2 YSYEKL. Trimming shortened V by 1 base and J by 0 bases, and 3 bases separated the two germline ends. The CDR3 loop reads CASSQVLNTEAFF. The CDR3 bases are TGCGCCAGCAGCCAAGTGTTGAACACTGAAGCTTTCTTT.

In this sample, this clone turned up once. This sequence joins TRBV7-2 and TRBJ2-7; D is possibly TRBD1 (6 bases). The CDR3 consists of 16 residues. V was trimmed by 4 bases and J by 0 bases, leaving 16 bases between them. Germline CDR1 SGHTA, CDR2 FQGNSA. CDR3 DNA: TGTGCCAGCAGCTCAGTGTCAGGGGTGAGCTCCTACGAGCAGTACTTC. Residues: CASSSVSGVSSYEQYF. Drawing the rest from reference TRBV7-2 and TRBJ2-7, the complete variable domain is GAGVSQSPSNKVTEKGKDVELRCDPISGHTALYWYRQSLGQGLEFLIYFQGNSAPDKSGLPSDRFSAERTGGSVSTLTIQRTQQEDSAVYLCASSSVSGVSSYEQYFGPGTRLTVT.